A selection of T cell receptor beta chains follows, all from one sample in a study of shared T cell receptors in the human thymus. Data came from immunoSEQ multiplex PCR; TCRdb stores just in-frame clones and leaves some out. This sample has roughly 660,000 clones, with around 87% found just once. Another study also made use of these data, one on human thymus T cells.

The specimen was thymocytes. These receptors originate from a boy younger than two with a congenital heart defect. Each CDR3 is given with its conserved first and last residue. D genes are given only for firm matches. Part of the rows lack a size; the others show once, few, many or a class for expanded clones.

>.|TRBV19|TRBJ2-7|TRBD2
TGTGCCAGTAGTATATTAGCGGGAACCTACGAGCAGTACTTC
CASSILAGTYEQYF
>.|TRBV6-6|TRBJ1-4|TRBD1
TGTGCCAGCAGTTACGGGGACAGGGGGAATGAAAAACTGTTTTTT
CASSYGDRGNEKLFF
>.|TRBV4-2|TRBJ2-7|.
TGTGCCAGCAGCCAAGATCCTGACGACAGTCTCTGGGGCGAGCAGTACTTC
CASSQDPDDSLWGEQYF
>.|TRBV10-3|TRBJ2-1|.
TGTGCCATCAGCGGCCTGGGGAGAGGCAATGAGCAGTTCTTC
CAISGLGRGNEQFF
>few|TRBV4-3|TRBJ1-4|TRBD1
TGCGCCAGCAGCCAGGGGACAGGGGATGAAAAACTGTTTTTT
CASSQGTGDEKLFF
>.|TRBV6-6|TRBJ1-2|.
TGTGCCAGCAGTTACCCTGCTAACTATGGCTACACCTTC
CASSYPANYGYTF
>.|TRBV28|TRBJ1-1|TRBD1
TGTGCCAGCAGTTTATCTTGGGAAGATGGGGGGACAGTCCCCACTGAAGCTTTCTTT
CASSLSWEDGGTVPTEAFF
>.|TRBV10-3|TRBJ2-7|TRBD1
TGTGCCATCAGTGACAGGGGGTTGCCTTACGAGCAGTACTTC
CAISDRGLPYEQYF
>.|TRBV6-6|TRBJ1-4|.
TGTGCCAGCAGTTACGGGGGCCGGGGACCTAAACTGTTTTTT
CASSYGGRGPKLFF
>once|TRBV7-9|TRBJ2-7|TRBD2
TGTGCCAGCAGCTTAGACGGAACCTCTAGCGGGAGCCCCTACGAGCAGTACTTC
CASSLDGTSSGSPYEQYF
>.|TRBV7-9|TRBJ2-4|.
TGTGCCAGCAGCTTGGGCAGCCCCCAGGCCAAAAACATTCAGTACTTC
CASSLGSPQAKNIQYF
>.|TRBV4-1|TRBJ2-3|TRBD2
TGCGCCAGCAGCTCCGGACTAGCGGTCACAGATACGCAGTATTTT
CASSSGLAVTDTQYF
>.|TRBV28|TRBJ1-5|.
TGTGCCAGCAGTTTAGGAGGTGGAGGCAATCAGCCCCAGCATTTT
CASSLGGGGNQPQHF
>once|TRBV13|TRBJ2-1|TRBD2
TGTGCCAGCAGCTTCCTAGCGGGAGATTATGAGCAGTTCTTC
CASSFLAGDYEQFF
>few|TRBV4-1|TRBJ1-1|TRBD1
TGCGCCAGCAGCCAAGATCAGCGGGACAGGAGGGGGACCACTGAAGCTTTCTTT
CASSQDQRDRRGTTEAFF
>.|TRBV25-1|TRBJ2-3|TRBD1
TGTGCCAGCAGTGCGGGACAGGGGGTTTCGTCTCACGATACGCAGTATTTT
CASSAGQGVSSHDTQYF
>.|TRBV12-2|TRBJ2-5|.
TGTGCAATACCGACAGGGGTCTGGGAGACCCAGTACTTC
CAIPTGVWETQYF
>.|TRBV12-5|TRBJ2-7|.
TGTGCTAGTGGTCCCCGGGACACAACCAACTACGAGCAGTACTTC
CASGPRDTTNYEQYF
>.|TRBV11-2|TRBJ1-4|.
TGTGCCAGCAGCATCATTGCAGGGGTTAATGAAAAACTGTTTTTT
CASSIIAGVNEKLFF
>.|TRBV7-6|TRBJ1-4|.
TGTGCCAGGCCGTGGGCCCTCCGGACTCATGAAAAACTGTTTTTT
CARPWALRTHEKLFF
>.|TRBV5-6|TRBJ2-1|TRBD1
TGTGCCAGCAGCGGAGAAGCCGGGACAGGCCCCTACAATGAGCAGTTCTTC
CASSGEAGTGPYNEQFF
>.|TRBV6-6|TRBJ2-3|TRBD2
TGTGCCAGCAGTACACCGGGACTAGCGATGTCAGATACGCAGTATTTT
CASSTPGLAMSDTQYF
>.|TRBV6-6|TRBJ2-7|TRBD2
TGTGCCAGCAGTTCGATCACCGGGGGGTTACCCTACGAGCAGTACTTC
CASSSITGGLPYEQYF
>.|TRBV28|TRBJ2-7|TRBD1
TGTGCCAGCACTCACACAGGGGACACCTACGAGCAGTACTTC
CASTHTGDTYEQYF
>.|TRBV9|TRBJ2-3|TRBD2
TGTGCCAGCAGCGTAGCACCCGAGACTAGCGGTCTTGATACGCAGTATTTT
CASSVAPETSGLDTQYF
>.|TRBV7-2|TRBJ2-5|TRBD1
TGTGCCAGCAGCTTAGTGGCCTACAGGGGATACCAAGAGACCCAGTACTTC
CASSLVAYRGYQETQYF
>.|TRBV7-2|TRBJ2-7|TRBD1
TGTGCCAGCAGCCCCTGGACAGGCCAATACGAGCAGTACTTC
CASSPWTGQYEQYF
>few|TRBV5-6|TRBJ2-7|.
TGTGCCAGCAGCTTGTGGGGGGACTACGAGCAGTACTTC
CASSLWGDYEQYF
>.|TRBV28|TRBJ2-5|TRBD1
TGTGCCAGCAGTTTGGACAGGGGGCAAGAGACCCAGTACTTC
CASSLDRGQETQYF
>.|TRBV11-2|TRBJ1-1|.
TGTGCCAGCAGCTTAACAGTCCCTGAAGCTTTCTTT
CASSLTVPEAFF
>once|TRBV5-4|TRBJ1-1|TRBD1
TGTGCCAGCAGCACCCGAGTAGGGGGCCAAAAGAACACTGAAGCTTTCTTT
CASSTRVGGQKNTEAFF
>once|TRBV19|TRBJ2-3|TRBD2
TGTGCCAGTAGTATCCCCCTAGCGGGTAGCGGAACAGATACGCAGTATTTT
CASSIPLAGSGTDTQYF
>.|TRBV20-1|TRBJ2-7|.
TGCAGTGCTTCGCTAGCCGAGCAGTACTTC
CSASLAEQYF
>once|TRBV7-2|TRBJ1-4|.
TGTGCCAGCAGCTTAGAAGGACACCAGAATGAAAAACTGTTTTTT
CASSLEGHQNEKLFF
>once|TRBV5-6|TRBJ2-1|.
TGTGCCAGCAGGAGAGAAGCCACCAATGAGCAGTTCTTC
CASRREATNEQFF
>.|TRBV4-2|TRBJ2-7|TRBD1
TGTGCCAGCAGCCAAGAGCCACCCGAACAGGGGGGCGACGAGCAGTACTTC
CASSQEPPEQGGDEQYF
>.|TRBV11-2|TRBJ1-5|.
TGTGCCAGCAGCTTAGGCAGGGCTAGCAATCAGCCCCAGCATTTT
CASSLGRASNQPQHF
>.|TRBV29-1|TRBJ2-1|TRBD2
TGCAGCGTTGAAGGTGGGAGGCTAGCGGACAATGAGCAGTTCTTC
CSVEGGRLADNEQFF
>.|TRBV9|TRBJ1-3|.
TGTGCCAGCAGCGACCTCCTGGCCTCTGGAAACACCATATATTTT
CASSDLLASGNTIYF
>.|TRBV6-1|TRBJ1-2|.
TGTGCCAGCAGTGAAGTGGGGGGGGTGAGATATGGCTACACCTTC
CASSEVGGVRYGYTF
>once|TRBV7-6|TRBJ2-3|TRBD2
TGTGCCAGCAGCCCGATCGGGTCTTTAGCGGGAGAGGGAGGGGATACGCAGTATTTT
CASSPIGSLAGEGGDTQYF
>.|TRBV7-2|TRBJ1-1|.
TGTGCCAGCAGCTTTCGGGGGGCGGGTACTGAAGCTTTCTTT
CASSFRGAGTEAFF
>.|TRBV19|TRBJ2-5|TRBD2
TGTGCCAGTAGTCTCCCCGTTTCTAGCGGGAACCAAGAGACCCAGTACTTC
CASSLPVSSGNQETQYF
>once|TRBV7-6|TRBJ2-3|.
TGTGTAGCCCAGCAGCCCGAGGGAAGGAGAGCAGATACGCAGTATTTT
CVAQQPEGRRADTQYF
>.|TRBV27|TRBJ2-5|.
TGTGCCAGCAGTTCACCAGGGGTTAGGGGGGAGACCCAGTACTTC
CASSSPGVRGETQYF
>.|TRBV4-2|TRBJ2-1|TRBD2
TGTGCCAGCAGCCAGCCCGGGACTAGCGGGACCCCGAGCTCCTACAATGAGCAGTTCTTC
CASSQPGTSGTPSSYNEQFF
>.|TRBV14|TRBJ2-2|.
TGTGCCAGCAGCCCGAGGCCCGGGGAGCTGTTTTTT
CASSPRPGELFF